This passage covers 3 T cell receptor beta chains from one sample sequenced in a study of shared clonotypes between healthy human individuals. Sequencing was performed with immunoSEQ multiplex PCR; in TCRdb, only in-frame clones are kept and a portion is missing. This table holds about 2.1 million clones, roughly 93% found once. In the naive CD8 group, cells lacked CD45RO and were positively selected for CCR7, so terminally differentiated effector memory CD45RA+ cells were left out. Input material: naive CD8+ T cells from PBMCs. The receptors come from a man in his late teens or twenties in good health. Some clones in this sample may be carry-over from other donors' samples.

J is TRBJ2-7 and V is TRBV29-1; 7 bases align to TRBD2. Germline V gene sequence: CDR1 SQVTM, CDR2 ANQGSEA. V was pared by 5 bases and J by 1 base, with 2 bases of the junction left unmatched. This CDR3 has 12 amino acids. In DNA, the CDR3 is TGCAGCGTTTGGGGGGGTTCCTACGAGCAGTACTTC. Protein sequence: CSVWGGSYEQYF.

The V gene is TRBV7-2, the J gene TRBJ1-5; no reliable D call. V was shortened by 1 base and J by 4 bases, with 5 bases between the two germline ends. Germline CDR1 SGHTA, CDR2 FQGNSA. CDR3 length: 13 residues. DNA for the CDR3: TGTGCCAGCAGCTTAGGTCTGAATCAGCCCCAGCATTTT. This sequence encodes CASSLGLNQPQHF. Drawing the rest from reference TRBV7-2 and TRBJ1-5, the complete variable domain is GAGVSQSPSNKVTEKGKDVELRCDPISGHTALYWYRQSLGQGLEFLIYFQGNSAPDKSGLPSDRFSAERTGGSVSTLTIQRTQQEDSAVYLCASSLGLNQPQHFGDGTRLSIL.

V and J are TRBV4-1 and TRBJ1-2; unclear D gene. Germline V gene sequence: CDR1 MGHRA, CDR2 YSYEKL. CDR3 length: 11 residues. V was shortened by 1 base and J by 7 bases, with 4 bases between the two germline ends. The DNA for the CDR3 is TGCGCCAGCAGCCAAGGATTTGGCTACACCTTC. Encoded protein: CASSQGFGYTF.